This section outlines one T cell receptor beta chain sequence together with its context. This clone was detected only a few times. The antigen it recognizes is unknown. The input lacks base qualities; no much larger clone sits a single base away. The study evaluated CTLA-4 blockade (ipilimumab) given together with focal radiation therapy in patients who had chemo-refractory metastatic non-small-cell lung cancer. This record belongs to a study of radiotherapy plus CTLA-4 blockade in lung cancer (dated by TCRdb to 2016 to 2018). A note on the overall study: Objective responses occurred in more than 15% of enrolled patients, and 30% to 40% achieved disease control.

Broad study findings and their caveats: The strongest predictors of response were reported to be early dynamic shifts in blood T cell clones along with a rise in serum interferon-beta following radiation. TCR clones derived from tumors expanded in peripheral blood after treatment with radiotherapy and ipilimumab.

A distance of 10 bases separates the germline ends of V and J, which lose 4 bases and 8 bases respectively. Per the germline V gene, SGHRS is the CDR1 and YFSETQ is the CDR2. From the cysteine up to the phenylalanine, the CDR3 has a length of 12 residues. Of all the DNA, just the CDR3 is kept, 36 bases in frame from base 1. Libraries were built with the immunoSEQ multiplex PCR assay. TCRdb's version of the immuneACCESS table is confined to in-frame rearrangements and falls short of the full clone set. An unresolved V gene accounts for under half of the shortfall where checked; the remainder is of unknown origin. For this sample the table gives just under 60,000 clones, of which more than 60% were detected only once. The leading ten clones occupy 3.5% to 4% of the sample.

The starting material was peripheral blood, obtained from a patient treated with radiotherapy plus ipilimumab. The source is a human donor with non-small cell lung cancer who had a partial response to radiotherapy plus ipilimumab. This chain is built from TRBV5-1 and TRBJ2-1, with no confidently assigned D gene. The DNA sequence reads TGCGCCAGCAGCCCACGCAGTGATGAGCAGTTCTTC. Translated, it gives CASSPRSDEQFF.